One sample yielded the 7 T cell receptor beta chains listed below, sequenced in a study of cytomegalovirus exposure and HLA in healthy donors (dated by TCRdb to the late 2010s). Library preparation was by the immunoSEQ multiplex PCR assay. The multiplex PCR relied on a mix of 60 forward primers for TCR Vbeta segments and 13 reverse primers for TCR Jbeta segments. Sourced from immuneACCESS, this table was stored by TCRdb with only in-frame sequences that have V and J called. A share of the clones is absent; for the studies checked, an unresolved V gene accounts for under half, and the remainder has no known explanation. The sample table gives more than 95,000 clones. The top ten constitute 1% of the sample. The sample was PBMCs. The receptor set was obtained from a man younger than 35 in good health and CMV-seronegative.

The chain couples TRBV15 to TRBJ2-2; possible D gene TRBD2, 6 bases. This CDR3 region has 16 residues. The V gene lost 7 bases and the J gene lost 1 base, with 16 bases spanning the gap. Germline V gives CDR1 LNHNV, CDR2 YYDKDF (reference sequence). The CDR3 region has the DNA TGTGCCACCAACGCACAGACTAGGAGGAACACCGGGGAGCTGTTTTTT. This gives the protein CATNAQTRRNTGELFF.

The J gene is TRBJ2-7, the V gene TRBV11-2; D unresolved. The germline CDR1 and CDR2 sequences are SGHAT and FQNNGV. Trimming took 3 bases from V and 1 from J, leaving 4 bases between them. The CDR3 covers 12 residues. This CDR3 is CASSLSSYEQYF. CDR3 nucleotide sequence: TGTGCCAGCAGCTTGTCGTCCTACGAGCAGTACTTC.

The chain combines TRBV10-3 with TRBJ1-5; no clear D gene. The CDR3 runs 16 residues. Per germline, CDR1 ENHRY and CDR2 SYGVKD. The ends were cut back, 0 bases at V and 1 base at J, with 10 bases in the middle. CDR3 residues: CAISESLGRSNQPQHF. The CDR3 DNA reads TGTGCCATCAGTGAGTCTTTGGGGAGGAGCAATCAGCCCCAGCATTTT.

The chain uses TRBV7-2 and TRBJ2-4; TRBD1 agrees at 7 bases. J lost 0 bases, V lost 1 base, and 3 bases had no gene match. The CDR3 is made up of 16 amino acids. The germline V gene encodes CDR1 SGHTA and CDR2 FQGNSA. Here the CDR3 DNA reads TGTGCCAGCAGCTTAGAAGGGGGCCTAGCCAAAAACATTCAGTACTTC. Its translation is CASSLEGGLAKNIQYF.

The chain is built from TRBV29-1 and TRBJ2-3; D is possibly TRBD1 (5 bases). V was clipped by 3 bases and J by 1 base, with 17 bases between them. Germline lookup yields CDR1 SQVTM and CDR2 ANQGSEA. This CDR3 spans 16 amino acids. The CDR3 bases are TGCAGCGTTGAGGGGCCTATAACAGAAGGCACAGATACGCAGTATTTT. This translates into CSVEGPITEGTDTQYF.

The rearrangement uses TRBV29-1 and TRBJ1-2, with 7 bases matching TRBD1. The CDR3 sequence is 15 residues long. J gave up 1 base and V 6 bases, and 11 bases lay outside the gene matches. Germline CDR1 is SQVTM and CDR2 is ANQGSEA. The CDR3 is CSVGGGGTDNYGYTF. The CDR3 coding sequence is TGCAGCGTGGGGGGCGGGGGGACAGATAACTATGGCTACACCTTC.

The V gene is TRBV5-1, the J gene TRBJ1-6; 7 positions agree with TRBD1. Per the germline V gene, CDR1 is SGHRS and CDR2 is YFSETQ. This CDR3 is built from 14 residues. Germline trimming cut 2 bases from V and 10 bases from J; bases unmatched to any gene: 6. The CDR3 protein is CASSLTGAGSPLHF. The CDR3 DNA reads as TGCGCCAGCAGCTTAACAGGGGCTGGATCACCCCTCCACTTT.